These 32 T cell receptor beta chains were all obtained from the same sample, sequenced in a study of CD8+CD57+ T cells in acquired aplastic anemia. TCR beta VDJ and CDR3 profiles were obtained from a genomic DNA template. TCRdb ran MiXCR on the reads and lists one entry per CDR3 protein. This sample has about 400,000 distinct CDR3 sequences; around 72% occur once, and the top ten carry 3% to 5%. The source material was sorted CD4+, CD8+, or CD8+CD57+ T cells (not recorded which) from PBMCs. The receptors stem from a human donor in good health, serving as a control.

This clonotype was seen ten or more times. A read error is likely, as this CDR3 ends without the conserved phenylalanine or tryptophan. CDR3 sequence: CASRLQETQYL. CDR3 DNA: TGTGCCAGCAGACTCCAAGAGACCCAGTACCTC. The chain links TRBV6-6 to TRBJ2-5; no firm D call. There are 11 residues in the CDR3. Germline CDR1 and CDR2: MNHNY and SVGAGI (reference sequence). V was shortened by 6 bases and J by 1 base, with 3 bases between the two germline ends.

Concerning this clonotype: The CDR3 does not end in the conserved phenylalanine or tryptophan, so this is likely a read error. V gene TRBV10-1 combines with J gene TRBJ1-2; no definite D call. Germline loops: CDR1 WNHNN, CDR2 SYGVQD (reference sequence). The CDR3 runs 13 residues. V was trimmed by 5 bases and J by 2 bases, leaving 9 bases between them. DNA of the CDR3: TGCGCCAGCAGTCCGACAATCAACTATGGCTACACCACC. It translates to CASSPTINYGYTT.

This clonotype was seen repeatedly, ten times or more. V gene TRBV7-9 combines with J gene TRBJ2-7; possibly TRBD1 for D (6 bases). The V and J ends lost 4 bases and 3 bases respectively, with 7 bases between them. This CDR3 is 12 amino acids long. The germline V gene has CDR1 SEHNR and CDR2 FQNEAQ (reference sequence). CDR3 sequence: CASSWTDYEQYF. Here the CDR3 DNA reads TGTGCCAGCAGCTGGACAGACTACGAGCAGTACTTC.

This clonotype was counted at least ten times. V gene TRBV15 combines with J gene TRBJ2-7; D remains ambiguous. V was cut by 0 bases and J by 0 bases, with 12 bases left in between. Per germline, CDR1 LNHNV and CDR2 YYDKDF (reference sequence). The CDR3 contains 16 residues. CDR3 residues: CATSRDTGLSSYEQYF. The CDR3 region has the DNA TGTGCCACCAGCAGAGATACCGGGCTCAGCTCCTACGAGCAGTACTTC.

This clonotype was seen repeatedly, ten times or more. This sequence joins TRBV6-6 and TRBJ2-7; the match to TRBD1 covers 10 bases. Germline V gene data show CDR1 as MNHNY and CDR2 as SVGAGI (reference sequence). J lost 3 bases, V lost 2 bases, and 7 bases had no gene match. This CDR3 region has 16 residues. DNA of the CDR3: TGTGCCAGCAGTTACCCGGCCGGGACAGGGGACTACGAGCAGTACTTC. The encoded protein is CASSYPAGTGDYEQYF.

This clonotype has a count of ten or more. V and J are TRBV3-2 and TRBJ1-6; the D call TRBD1 from the table was never checked on the DNA. TRBV3-2 is an annotated pseudogene. The CDR3 is made up of 16 amino acids. The CDR3 region has the DNA TGTGCCAGCAGCCAAAAGGGGGCCATCGAAGGTTCACCCCTCCACTTT. Amino acid sequence: CASSQKGAIEGSPLHF.

The V gene is TRBV20-1, the J gene TRBJ1-2; weak D call: TRBD1 (5 bases). There are 17 residues in the CDR3. Trimming pared 3 bases from V and 3 bases from J, leaving 23 bases between. CDR1 is DFQATT, CDR2 SNEGSKA, per germline (reference sequence). For the CDR3, the DNA is TGCAGTGCTAGTCGCGTGGGACTAGCTTCGTCCTACTATGGCTACACCTTC. Translation gives CSASRVGLASSYYGYTF.

Regarding this clonotype: A read error may produce the germline difference seen at one junction end. The CDR3 region has the DNA TGTGCCAGCAGCCACACACACCGGGGCTACACCTACGGTTTC. It encodes CASSHTHRGYTYGF. The rearrangement links TRBV7-3 to TRBJ2-7; D might be TRBD1 or TRBD2, each matching 5 bases. Germline V CDR1 and CDR2: SGHTA, FQGTGA. This CDR3 region has 14 residues. Combining the CDR3 with reference TRBV7-3 and TRBJ2-7 gives the whole variable domain GAGVSQTPSNKVTEKGKYVELRCDPISGHTALYWYRQSLGQGPEFLIYFQGTGAADDSGLPNDRFFAVRPEGSVSTLKIQRTERGDSAVYLCASSHTHRGYTYGFGPGTRLTVT.

The chain recombines TRBV20-1 with TRBJ1-2, with 8 bases matching TRBD1. CDR1 is DFQATT and CDR2 is SNEGSKA in the germline V gene (reference sequence). The V segment lost 6 bases and the J segment 6 bases; nucleotides outside the gene matches: 12. This CDR3 is built from 14 residues. CDR3 sequence: CSADRDAGKHGYTF. The CDR3 DNA reads as TGCAGTGCGGACAGGGACGCAGGGAAGCATGGCTACACCTTC.

J is TRBJ2-7 and V is TRBV6-2 or TRBV6-3; the D gene is possibly TRBD1 (8 bases). Trimming cost V 4 bases and J 4 bases, with 14 bases left between them. The CDR3 has 14 residues. The germline V gene has CDR1 MNHEY and CDR2 SVGEGT. CDR3 region: CASSSDRGGYEQYF. CDR3 in DNA: TGTGCCAGCAGTTCAGACAGGGGAGGGTACGAGCAGTACTTC.

The chain couples TRBV7-2 to TRBJ2-7; D remains ambiguous. The V gene lost 3 bases and the J gene lost 12 bases, with 24 bases spanning the gap. Germline V lookup: CDR1 SGHTA, CDR2 FQGNSA. The CDR3 is made up of 15 amino acids. The DNA of the CDR3 is TGTGCCAGCAGCTTGGGTCCTGAGCCCCAGTACTTGGGGTACTTC. Its translation: CASSLGPEPQYLGYF.

This clonotype occurred a few times. The chain employs TRBV15 and TRBJ2-7; a weak D match, TRBD2 (5 bases). CDR1 and CDR2 (germline): LNHNV, YYDKDF (reference sequence). This CDR3 contains 14 residues. V lost 0 bases and J lost 3, with 9 bases in between. CDR3 bases: TGTGCCACCAGCAGAGATGAGGGAAACTACGAGCAGTACTTC. As protein: CATSRDEGNYEQYF.

This clonotype was observed a single time. Without the conserved terminal phenylalanine or tryptophan, this CDR3 likely stems from a read error. The gene calls are TRBV29-1 and TRBJ2-7; D remains unclear. The V gene lost 1 base and the J gene lost 2 bases, with 18 bases spanning the gap. The CDR3 is 16 amino acids. Germline lookup yields CDR1 SQVTM and CDR2 ANQGSEA. CDR3 amino acids: CSVEGIGVGCTYEQYS. CDR3 DNA: TGCAGCGTTGAAGGAATTGGGGTAGGGTGTACCTACGAGCAGTACTCC.

A word on this clonotype: Since the CDR3 does not end with the conserved phenylalanine or tryptophan, this likely comes from a read error. No DNA is shown, since the ends of the CDR3 on it are uncertain; the CDR3 is the one TCRdb lists. The V gene is TRBV19, the J gene TRBJ1-2; the D call TRBD1 from the table was never checked on the DNA. The CDR3 is 16 residues long, ends included. The germline V gene encodes CDR1 LNHDA and CDR2 SQIVND (reference sequence). CDR3 sequence reads: CATGQGQGQPRHFGDV.

The chain uses TRBV7-2 and TRBJ2-5, with TRBD2 matching over 10 bases. The length of the CDR3 is 15 residues. CDR1 is SGHTA, CDR2 FQGNSA, per germline. The V and J ends lost 8 bases and 7 bases, in that order; junction bases with no gene match: 13. The CDR3 loop is CASGTSGGAGVTQYF. CDR3 nucleotides: TGTGCCAGCGGGACGAGCGGGGGGGCCGGGGTGACCCAGTACTTC.

Note on this clonotype: Relative to the germline gene, one junction end is altered; a read error may explain this. The rearrangement links TRBV2 to TRBJ1-5, with TRBD1 matching 7 bases. From germline, CDR1 is SNHLY and CDR2 FYNNEI. The CDR3 is 14 amino acids. This CDR3 is CASSPGGAGRYTLF. In DNA, the CDR3 is TGTGCCAGCAGTCCAGGGGGGGCGGGTAGGTACACGCTTTTT.

This chain links TRBV7-3 with TRBJ1-3; D remains unclear. CDR1 is SGHTA, CDR2 FQGTGA, per germline. Trimming removed 5 bases from V and 7 bases from J, with 30 bases in between. CDR3 length equals 19 residues. CDR3 sequence reads: CASSHTRTTDGTAGNTIYF. The CDR3 DNA reads TGTGCCAGCAGCCACACCAGGACCACGGACGGAACTGCGGGGAACACCATATATTTT.

The chain is built from TRBV9 and TRBJ2-5, with D possibly TRBD2 on 5 matching bases. Trimming left V 4 bases short and J 0 bases short, with 16 bases between. This CDR3 region has 16 residues. The germline V gene encodes CDR1 SGDLS and CDR2 YYNGEE. CDR3 sequence: CASSSHGVGYQETQYF. CDR3 nucleotide sequence: TGTGCCAGCAGCTCCCACGGGGTGGGGTACCAAGAGACCCAGTACTTC.

This clonotype has ten or more counts. The rearrangement links TRBV19 to TRBJ1-4; 10 nucleotides line up with TRBD1. CDR3 length: 15 amino acids. Germline-derived CDR1 and CDR2 are LNHDA and SQIVND (reference sequence). J lost 6 bases, V lost 3 bases, and 4 bases had no gene match. As DNA, the CDR3 is TGTGCCAGTAGTATTGTCGGGACAGGGGATGAAAAACTGTTTTTT. Encoded protein: CASSIVGTGDEKLFF.

This clonotype was seen at least ten times. One end of the junction does not line up with germline, which may come from a read error. The chain carries TRBV7-7 and TRBJ1-1; 8 nucleotides line up with TRBD1. This CDR3 is built from 13 residues. Germline-derived CDR1 and CDR2 are SSHAT and FNYEAQ (reference sequence). The CDR3: CASSVDRGTEAFF. The CDR3 nucleotides read TGTGCTAGCAGCGTCGACAGGGGTACTGAAGCTTTCTTT.

Regarding this clonotype: Given the absence of the conserved phenylalanine or tryptophan at the CDR3 end, a read error is likely. The DNA is omitted, as the CDR3 cannot be located on it reliably, and the CDR3 follows TCRdb's listing. The V gene is TRBV7-2, the J gene TRBJ1-1; TRBD1 is the table's D call, not checked against the DNA. Per the germline V gene, CDR1 is SGHTA and CDR2 is FQGNSA. With termini counted, the CDR3 has 13 amino acids. The CDR3 here is CASSNDRVTVNTI.

This clonotype was recorded many times. The chain joins TRBV30 to TRBJ2-7; TRBD1 aligns across 7 bases. V was pared by 2 bases and J by 0 bases, with 13 bases of the junction left unmatched. This CDR3 is 17 amino acids long. Germline V CDR1 and CDR2: GTSNPN, SVGIG (reference sequence). CDR3 sequence: CAWSLGWTGRSSYEQYF. CDR3 sequence (DNA): TGTGCCTGGAGTCTCGGCTGGACAGGCCGAAGCTCCTACGAGCAGTACTTC.

Concerning this clonotype itself: Sequence at one end of the junction differs from germline and may be a read error. J is TRBJ2-1 and V is TRBV20-1, with a possible D match to TRBD2 (5 bases). Germline loops: CDR1 DFQATT, CDR2 SNEGSKA (reference sequence). There are 13 residues in the CDR3. CDR3 bases: TGCAGTGCTACGGACTCCTCCCACAATGAGCAGTTCTTC. Translating it yields CSATDSSHNEQFF.

The chain joins TRBV12-3 or TRBV12-4 to TRBJ1-4, with 7 bases matching TRBD1. CDR3 length: 14 residues. J was trimmed by 7 bases and V by 5 bases; bases with no gene match: 7. The CDR3 nucleotides are TGTGCCAGCAGTGAAGACAGGGCCACTGAAAAACTGTTTTTT. This translates into CASSEDRATEKLFF.

This chain connects TRBV29-1 to TRBJ2-7, with 7 nucleotides matching TRBD1. Germline CDR1 SQVTM, CDR2 ANQGSEA. J gave up 12 bases and V 4 bases, and 18 bases lay outside the gene matches. There are 14 residues in the CDR3. In DNA, the CDR3 is TGCAGCGTTGGACGGGACAGCGAGGCCTACGTCCTGTACTTC. The encoded protein is CSVGRDSEAYVLYF.

Worth noting for this clonotype: Its ends do not fully match the called genes, so a read error is possible. This chain uses TRBV5-1 with TRBJ2-7; possibly TRBD2 for D (6 bases). The CDR3 has 12 residues. CDR1 and CDR2 (germline): SGHRS, YFSETQ. In DNA, the CDR3 is TGTGCCAGCAGCATTAGCGCGGGGCTATGGTACTTC. It codes for CASSISAGLWYF.

This clonotype has a count of ten or more. The genes are TRBV10-3 and TRBJ1-3; D remains ambiguous. Trimming left V 6 bases short and J 0 bases short, with 6 bases between. There are 13 residues in the CDR3. In germline, CDR1 is ENHRY, CDR2 SYGVKD. DNA of the CDR3: TGTGCCATCAGGCAGGCCTCTGGAAACACCATATATTTT. Its translation: CAIRQASGNTIYF.

This clonotype was seen a single time. One end of the junction fails to match germline, which may point to a read error. DNA of the CDR3: TGCAGTGTTAATGCGGGAGGGGGCGGCAATGGCTACTCCTTC. Its translation is CSVNAGGGGNGYSF. V is TRBV29-1 and J is TRBJ1-2; 7 nucleotides match TRBD1. The CDR3 runs to 14 residues. The germline V gene has CDR1 SQVTM and CDR2 ANQGSEA. Full variable domain (remainder filled in from reference TRBV29-1 and TRBJ1-2): SAVISQKPSRDICQRGTSLTIQCQVDSQVTMMFWYRQQPGQSLTLIATANQGSEATYESGFVIDKFPISRPNLTFSTLTVSNMSPEDSSIYLCSVNAGGGGNGYSFGSGTRLTVV.

Concerning this clonotype: At one end, the junction sequence differs from germline, possibly due to a read error. The V and J genes are TRBV5-8 and TRBJ1-2; the D is unclear. CDR1 is SGHTS, CDR2 YDEGEE, per germline. The CDR3 spans 14 residues. The CDR3 coding sequence is TGTGCCACCAGCAGACTTCGGCGCAGCTATGGCTACACCTTC. Its protein product is CATSRLRRSYGYTF.

This clonotype appeared once. This chain joins TRBV9 and TRBJ2-5; TRBD2 matches 10 bases. The CDR3 is made up of 17 amino acids. Unmatched junction bases numbered 5, after V lost 0 bases and J lost 0 bases. Germline CDR1 reads SGDLS; CDR2 reads YYNGEE. The chain's CDR3 is CASSVEPSGGHQETQYF. CDR3 nucleotides: TGTGCCAGCAGCGTAGAGCCTAGCGGGGGTCACCAAGAGACCCAGTACTTC. Variable domain in full (rest from reference TRBV9 and TRBJ2-5): DSGVTQTPKHLITATGQRVTLRCSPRSGDLSVYWYQQSLDQGLQFLIQYYNGEERAKGNILERFSAQQFPDLHSELNLSSLELGDSALYFCASSVEPSGGHQETQYFGPGTRLLVL.

The chain uses TRBV15 and TRBJ1-4; D ambiguous. The CDR3 runs to 16 residues. V lost 2 bases and J 8 bases, leaving 18 bases between the germline ends. CDR1 is LNHNV, CDR2 YYDKDF, per germline (reference sequence). The CDR3 spells CATSRSPGNQHEKLFF. The CDR3 nucleotides are TGTGCCACCAGCAGATCGCCGGGCAATCAACACGAAAAACTGTTTTTT.

The rearrangement uses TRBV7-3 and TRBJ1-6; 7 nucleotides agree with TRBD1. CDR1 and CDR2 from the germline V gene are SGHTA and FQGTGA. V trimming: 4 bases; J trimming: 6 bases; junction bases outside the gene matches: 3. The CDR3 totals 14 residues. The DNA of the CDR3 is TGTGCCAGCAGCTCCAGGGGGGCTAATTCACCCCTCCACTTT. It translates to CASSSRGANSPLHF.